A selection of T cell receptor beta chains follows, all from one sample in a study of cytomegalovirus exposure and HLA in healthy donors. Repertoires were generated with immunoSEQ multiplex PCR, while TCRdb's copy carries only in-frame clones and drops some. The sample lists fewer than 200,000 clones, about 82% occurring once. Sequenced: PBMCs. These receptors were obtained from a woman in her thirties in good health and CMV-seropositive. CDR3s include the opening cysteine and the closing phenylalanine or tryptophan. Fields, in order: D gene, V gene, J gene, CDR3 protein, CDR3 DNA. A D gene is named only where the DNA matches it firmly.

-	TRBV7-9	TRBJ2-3	CASSSPATVVLDTQYF	TGTGCCAGCAGCTCCCCTGCCACTGTTGTCCTAGATACGCAGTATTTT
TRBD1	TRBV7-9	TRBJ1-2	CSSSPVPGQGGHGYTF	TGTTCCAGCAGCCCGGTCCCGGGACAGGGAGGACATGGCTACACCTTC
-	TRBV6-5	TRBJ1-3	CASSVRSSSGNTIYF	TGTGCCAGCAGCGTCAGGTCCTCCTCTGGAAACACCATATATTTT
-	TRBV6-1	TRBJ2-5	CASRVLAEETQYF	TGTGCCAGCAGGGTGTTAGCCGAGGAGACCCAGTACTTC
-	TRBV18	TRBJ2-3	CASSPIGARTDTQYF	TGTGCCAGCTCACCAATAGGGGCCCGCACAGATACGCAGTATTTT
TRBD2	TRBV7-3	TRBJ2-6	CASSSGGSGANVLTF	TGTGCCAGCAGCAGCGGGGGCTCTGGGGCCAACGTCCTGACTTTC
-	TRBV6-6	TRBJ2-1	CASSSHSDYYNEQFF	TGTGCCAGCAGTTCTCATTCAGACTACTACAATGAGCAGTTCTTC
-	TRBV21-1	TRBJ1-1	CASSKALEGGANTEAFF	TGTGCCAGCAGCAAAGCGCTAGAAGGGGGCGCGAACACTGAAGCTTTCTTT
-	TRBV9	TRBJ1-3	CASSVDTYSGNTIYF	TGTGCCAGCAGCGTCGATACCTACTCTGGAAACACCATATATTTT
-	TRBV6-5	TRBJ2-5	CASTHPGAETQYF	TGTGCCAGCACCCATCCCGGTGCTGAGACCCAGTACTTC